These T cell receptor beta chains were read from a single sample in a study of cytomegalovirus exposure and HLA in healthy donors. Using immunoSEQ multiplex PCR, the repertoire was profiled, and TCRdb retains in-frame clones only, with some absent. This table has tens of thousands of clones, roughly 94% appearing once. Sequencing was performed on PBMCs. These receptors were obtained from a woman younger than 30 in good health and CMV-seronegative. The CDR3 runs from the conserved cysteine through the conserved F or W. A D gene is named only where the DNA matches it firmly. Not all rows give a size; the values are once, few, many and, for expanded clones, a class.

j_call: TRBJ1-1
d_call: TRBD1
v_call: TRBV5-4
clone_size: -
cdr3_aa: CASSLRTGGRTEAFF
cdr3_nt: TGTGCCAGCAGCCTAAGGACAGGGGGGAGGACTGAAGCTTTCTTT

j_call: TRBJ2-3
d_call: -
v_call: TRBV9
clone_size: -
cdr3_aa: CASSAMGAGARTDTQYF
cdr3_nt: TGTGCCAGCAGCGCTATGGGTGCGGGGGCCCGCACAGATACGCAGTATTTT

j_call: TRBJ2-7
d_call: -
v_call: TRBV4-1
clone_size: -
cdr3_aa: CASSQMHLRGEGEQYF
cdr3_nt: TGCGCCAGCAGCCAGATGCACCTTAGGGGTGAAGGCGAGCAGTACTTC

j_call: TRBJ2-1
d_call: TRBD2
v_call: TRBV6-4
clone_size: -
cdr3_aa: CASSDSSGGAAEQFF
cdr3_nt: TGTGCCAGCAGTGACTCTAGCGGGGGGGCCGCTGAGCAGTTCTTC

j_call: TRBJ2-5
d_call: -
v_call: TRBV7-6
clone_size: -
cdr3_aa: CASSSGRLVRGETQYF
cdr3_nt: TGTGCCAGCAGTTCAGGGAGGTTGGTGCGTGGGGAGACCCAGTACTTC

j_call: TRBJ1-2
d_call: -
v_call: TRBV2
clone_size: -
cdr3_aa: CASKQTSGSYGYTF
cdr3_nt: TGTGCCAGCAAACAGACCTCCGGGAGCTATGGCTACACCTTC

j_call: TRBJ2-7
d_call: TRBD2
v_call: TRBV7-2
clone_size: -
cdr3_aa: CASRRRTSLSSYEQYF
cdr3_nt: TGTGCCAGCAGACGAAGGACTAGCTTGAGCTCCTACGAGCAGTACTTC

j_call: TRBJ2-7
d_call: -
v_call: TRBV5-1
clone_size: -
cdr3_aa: CASSLVWGHHEQYF
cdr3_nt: TGCGCCAGCAGCTTGGTGTGGGGACACCACGAGCAGTACTTC

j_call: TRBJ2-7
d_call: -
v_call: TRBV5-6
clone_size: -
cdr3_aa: CASSLGRSYEQYF
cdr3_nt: TGTGCCAGCAGCTTGGGGCGGTCCTACGAGCAGTACTTC

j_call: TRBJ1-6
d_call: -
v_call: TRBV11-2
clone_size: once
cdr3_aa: CASSLVRGNNSPLHF
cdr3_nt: TGTGCCAGCAGCTTAGTACGGGGTAATAATTCACCCCTCCACTTT

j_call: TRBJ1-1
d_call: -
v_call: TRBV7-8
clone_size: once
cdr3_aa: CASSPRIIKQGPEAFF
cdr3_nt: TGTGCCAGCAGCCCCAGAATCATCAAACAGGGCCCTGAAGCTTTCTTT

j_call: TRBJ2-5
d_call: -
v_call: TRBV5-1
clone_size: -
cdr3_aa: CASKAGGAQETQYF
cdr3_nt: TGCGCCAGCAAAGCCGGAGGGGCTCAAGAGACCCAGTACTTC

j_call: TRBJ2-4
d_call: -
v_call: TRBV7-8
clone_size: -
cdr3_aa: CASSLGVANIQYF
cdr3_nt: TGTGCCAGCAGCTTAGGGGTAGCAAACATTCAGTACTTC

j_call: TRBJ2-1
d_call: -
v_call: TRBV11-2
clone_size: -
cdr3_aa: CASSLVLGRSSEQFF
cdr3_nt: TGTGCCAGCAGCTTAGTGCTCGGCAGGTCAAGTGAGCAGTTCTTC

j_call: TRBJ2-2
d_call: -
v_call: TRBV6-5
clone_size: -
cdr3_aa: CASSSPSPGELFF
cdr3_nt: TGTGCCAGCAGTTCCCCTAGCCCCGGGGAGCTGTTTTTT

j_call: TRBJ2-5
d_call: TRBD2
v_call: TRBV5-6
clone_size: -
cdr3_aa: CASSTRLAGAQETQYF
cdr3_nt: TGTGCCAGCAGCACACGACTAGCGGGGGCACAAGAGACCCAGTACTTC

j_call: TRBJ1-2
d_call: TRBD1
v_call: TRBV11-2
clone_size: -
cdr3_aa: CASSLAPGTVFHGYTF
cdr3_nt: TGTGCCAGCAGCTTAGCCCCCGGGACAGTATTTCATGGCTACACCTTC

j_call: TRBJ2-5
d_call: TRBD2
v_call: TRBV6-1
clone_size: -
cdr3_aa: CASVERGGRETQYF
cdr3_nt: TGTGCCAGCGTGGAGCGGGGGGGCCGGGAGACCCAGTACTTC

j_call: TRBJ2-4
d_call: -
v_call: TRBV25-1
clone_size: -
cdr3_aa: CASSSRGEDIQYF
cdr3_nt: TGTGCCAGCAGTTCCAGGGGGGAGGACATTCAGTACTTC

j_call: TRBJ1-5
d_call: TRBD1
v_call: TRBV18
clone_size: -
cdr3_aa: CASSPGRLGTVTNQPQHF
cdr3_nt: TGTGCCAGCTCACCAGGGAGGCTCGGGACAGTGACCAATCAGCCCCAGCATTTT

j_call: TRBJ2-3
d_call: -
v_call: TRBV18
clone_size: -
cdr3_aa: CASSPPTRTDTQYF
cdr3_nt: TGTGCCAGCTCACCACCGACTCGCACAGATACGCAGTATTTT

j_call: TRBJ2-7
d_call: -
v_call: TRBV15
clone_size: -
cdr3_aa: CATSREQGLSYEQYF
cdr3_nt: TGTGCCACCAGCAGGGAGCAGGGTCTATCCTACGAGCAGTACTTC

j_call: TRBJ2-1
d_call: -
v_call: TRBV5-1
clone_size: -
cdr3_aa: CASSRQGRDYNEQFF
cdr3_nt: TGCGCCAGCAGCCGACAGGGGAGGGACTACAATGAGCAGTTCTTC

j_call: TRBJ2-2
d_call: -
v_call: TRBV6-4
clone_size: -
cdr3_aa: CASTRTFRGELFF
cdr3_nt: TGTGCCAGCACCCGGACTTTCAGGGGGGAGCTGTTTTTT

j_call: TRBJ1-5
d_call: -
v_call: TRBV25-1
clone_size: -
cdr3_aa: CASSDWGGNQPQHF
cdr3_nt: TGTGCCAGCAGTGATTGGGGGGGCAATCAGCCCCAGCATTTT

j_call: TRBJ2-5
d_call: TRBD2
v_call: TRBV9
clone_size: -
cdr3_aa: CASSVADSGGGETQYF
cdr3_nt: TGTGCCAGCAGCGTAGCCGATAGCGGGGGGGGAGAGACCCAGTACTTC

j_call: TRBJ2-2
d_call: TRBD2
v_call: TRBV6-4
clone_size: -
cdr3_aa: CASSDLTSGGAGELFF
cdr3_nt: TGTGCCAGCAGTGACTTGACTAGCGGGGGGGCCGGGGAGCTGTTTTTT

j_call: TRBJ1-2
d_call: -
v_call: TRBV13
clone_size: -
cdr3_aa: CASSSTGSYGYTF
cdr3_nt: TGTGCCAGCAGTTCTACAGGTTCCTATGGCTACACCTTC

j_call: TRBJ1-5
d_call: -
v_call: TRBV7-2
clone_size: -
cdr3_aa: CASSHQGYNQPQHF
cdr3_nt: TGTGCCAGCAGTCACCAGGGGTACAATCAGCCCCAGCATTTT

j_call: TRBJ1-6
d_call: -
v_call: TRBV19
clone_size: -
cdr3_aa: CASRTRAGGDNLTPLHF
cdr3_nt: TGTGCCAGTAGGACCAGGGCGGGAGGAGACAACCTTACACCCCTCCACTTT

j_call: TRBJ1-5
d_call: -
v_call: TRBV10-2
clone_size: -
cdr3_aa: CASSGLGSQPQHF
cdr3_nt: TGCGCCTCTTCAGGGCTCGGGTCTCAGCCCCAGCATTTT

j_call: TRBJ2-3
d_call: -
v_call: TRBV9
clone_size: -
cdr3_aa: CASSVRSGFTDTQYF
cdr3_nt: TGTGCCAGCAGCGTACGTTCGGGGTTCACAGATACGCAGTATTTT

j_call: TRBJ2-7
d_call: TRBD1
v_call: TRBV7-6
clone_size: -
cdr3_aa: CASSRDRGPTSYEQYF
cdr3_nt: TGTGCCAGCAGCCGGGACAGGGGGCCTACATCGTACGAGCAGTACTTC

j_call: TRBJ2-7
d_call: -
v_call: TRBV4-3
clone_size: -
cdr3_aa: CASSQDRLREQYF
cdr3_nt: TGCGCCAGCAGCCAAGATCGACTCCGCGAGCAGTACTTC

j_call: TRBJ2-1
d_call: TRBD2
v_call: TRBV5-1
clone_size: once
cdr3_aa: CASRTSGGNNEQFF
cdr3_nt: TGCGCCAGCCGGACTAGCGGGGGGAACAATGAGCAGTTCTTC

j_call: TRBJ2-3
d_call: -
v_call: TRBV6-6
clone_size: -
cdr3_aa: CASSYSGSYTDTQYF
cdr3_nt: TGTGCCAGCAGTTACTCGGGGAGCTACACAGATACGCAGTATTTT

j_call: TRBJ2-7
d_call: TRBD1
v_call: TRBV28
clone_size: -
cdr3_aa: CASSLPTGYEQYF
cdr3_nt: TGTGCCAGCAGTTTACCGACAGGGTACGAGCAGTACTTC

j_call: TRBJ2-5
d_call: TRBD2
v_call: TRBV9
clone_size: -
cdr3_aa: CASSIGSSGGVQETQYF
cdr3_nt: TGTGCCAGCAGCATCGGGAGTAGCGGGGGGGTTCAAGAGACCCAGTACTTC

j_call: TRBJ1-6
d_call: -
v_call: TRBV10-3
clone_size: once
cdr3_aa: CAISEASSTSPLHF
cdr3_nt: TGTGCCATCAGTGAAGCGTCGTCTACGTCACCCCTCCACTTT

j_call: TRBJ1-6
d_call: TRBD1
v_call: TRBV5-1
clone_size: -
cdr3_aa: CASRRQGIGSPLHF
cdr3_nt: TGCGCCAGCAGAAGACAGGGGATAGGTTCACCCCTCCACTTT

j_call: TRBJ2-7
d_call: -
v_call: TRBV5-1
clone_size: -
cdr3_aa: CASSLLAGGYEQYF
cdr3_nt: TGCGCCAGCAGCTTGTTAGCAGGAGGCTACGAGCAGTACTTC

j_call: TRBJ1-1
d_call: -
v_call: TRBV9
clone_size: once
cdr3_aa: CASSVGLGGTEAFF
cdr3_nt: TGTGCCAGCAGCGTAGGGTTGGGGGGCACTGAAGCTTTCTTT